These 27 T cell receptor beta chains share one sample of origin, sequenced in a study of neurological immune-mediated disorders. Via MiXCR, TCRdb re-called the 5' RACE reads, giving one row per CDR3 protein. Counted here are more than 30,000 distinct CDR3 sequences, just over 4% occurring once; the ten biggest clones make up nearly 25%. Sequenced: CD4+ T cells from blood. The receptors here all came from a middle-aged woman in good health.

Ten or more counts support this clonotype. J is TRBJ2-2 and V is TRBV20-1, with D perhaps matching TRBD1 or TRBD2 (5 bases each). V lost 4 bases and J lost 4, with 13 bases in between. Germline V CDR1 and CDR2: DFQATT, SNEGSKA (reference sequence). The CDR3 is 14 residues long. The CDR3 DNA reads TGCAGTGCTATTAGGGACCCGTCCACCGGGGAGCTGTTTTTT. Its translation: CSAIRDPSTGELFF.

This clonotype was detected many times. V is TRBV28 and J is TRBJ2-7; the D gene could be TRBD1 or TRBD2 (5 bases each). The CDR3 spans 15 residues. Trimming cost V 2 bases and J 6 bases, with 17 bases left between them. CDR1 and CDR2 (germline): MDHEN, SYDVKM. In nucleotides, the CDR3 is TGTGCCAGCAGTTTAGGGACCTCCACACTTCTCGAGCAGTACTTC. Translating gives CASSLGTSTLLEQYF.

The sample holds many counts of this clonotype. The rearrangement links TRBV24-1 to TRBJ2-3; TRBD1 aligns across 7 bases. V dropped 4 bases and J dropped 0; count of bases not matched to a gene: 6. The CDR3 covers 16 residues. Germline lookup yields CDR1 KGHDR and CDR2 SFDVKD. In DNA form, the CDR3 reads TGTGCCACCAGTGACCCCGGGACAGCAAGCACAGATACGCAGTATTTT. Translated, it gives CATSDPGTASTDTQYF.

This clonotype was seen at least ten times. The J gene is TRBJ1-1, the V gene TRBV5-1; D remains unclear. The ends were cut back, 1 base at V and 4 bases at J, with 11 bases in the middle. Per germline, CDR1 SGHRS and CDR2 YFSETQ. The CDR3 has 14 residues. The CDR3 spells CASSLSGGGTEAFF. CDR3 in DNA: TGCGCCAGCAGCTTGTCAGGTGGAGGCACTGAAGCTTTCTTT.

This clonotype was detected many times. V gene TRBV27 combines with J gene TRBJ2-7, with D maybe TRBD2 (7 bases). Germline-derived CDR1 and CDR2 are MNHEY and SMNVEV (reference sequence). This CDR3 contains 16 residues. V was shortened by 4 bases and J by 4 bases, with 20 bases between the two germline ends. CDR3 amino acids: CASSSQARGGIYEQYF. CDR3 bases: TGTGCCAGCAGTTCACAGGCTAGGGGGGGTATATACGAGCAGTACTTC.

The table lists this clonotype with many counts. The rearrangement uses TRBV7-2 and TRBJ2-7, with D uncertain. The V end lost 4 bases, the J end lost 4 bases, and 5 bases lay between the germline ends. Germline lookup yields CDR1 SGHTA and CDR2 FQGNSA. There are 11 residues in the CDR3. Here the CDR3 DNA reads TGTGCCAGCAGCTCCCAATACGAGCAGTACTTC. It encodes CASSSQYEQYF. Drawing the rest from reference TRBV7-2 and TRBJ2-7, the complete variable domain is GAGVSQSPSNKVTEKGKDVELRCDPISGHTALYWYRQSLGQGLEFLIYFQGNSAPDKSGLPSDRFSAERTGGSVSTLTIQRTQQEDSAVYLCASSSQYEQYFGPGTRLTVT.

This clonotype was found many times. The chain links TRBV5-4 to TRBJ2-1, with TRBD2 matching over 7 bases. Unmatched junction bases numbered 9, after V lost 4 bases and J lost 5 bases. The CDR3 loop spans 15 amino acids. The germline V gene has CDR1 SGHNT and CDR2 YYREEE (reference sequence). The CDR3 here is CASSPGGGTDNEQFF. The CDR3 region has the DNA TGTGCCAGCAGCCCGGGGGGTGGCACGGACAATGAGCAGTTCTTC.

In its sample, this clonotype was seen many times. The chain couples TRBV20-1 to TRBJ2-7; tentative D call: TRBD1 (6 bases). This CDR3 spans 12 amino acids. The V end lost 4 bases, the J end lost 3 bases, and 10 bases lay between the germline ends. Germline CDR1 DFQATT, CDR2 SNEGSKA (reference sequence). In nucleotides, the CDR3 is TGCAGTGCTAAGGGACAAGTCTACGAGCAGTACTTC. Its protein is CSAKGQVYEQYF.

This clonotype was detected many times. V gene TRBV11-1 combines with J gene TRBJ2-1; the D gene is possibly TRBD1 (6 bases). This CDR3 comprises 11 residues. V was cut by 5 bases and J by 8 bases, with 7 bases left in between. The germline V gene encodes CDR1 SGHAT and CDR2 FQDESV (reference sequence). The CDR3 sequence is CASSQGYEQFF. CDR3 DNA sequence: TGTGCCAGCAGCCAGGGGTATGAGCAGTTCTTC.

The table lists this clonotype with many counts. The CDR3 DNA sequence: TGCGCCAGCAGCCTGGAGCTAGCGGGAGGAGGGGAGACCCAGTACTTC. This gives the protein CASSLELAGGGETQYF. The chain has TRBV5-1 and TRBJ2-5, with TRBD2 matching over 11 bases. The germline gives CDR1 SGHRS, CDR2 YFSETQ. J lost 5 bases, V lost 4 bases, and 10 bases had no gene match. The CDR3 has 16 amino acids.

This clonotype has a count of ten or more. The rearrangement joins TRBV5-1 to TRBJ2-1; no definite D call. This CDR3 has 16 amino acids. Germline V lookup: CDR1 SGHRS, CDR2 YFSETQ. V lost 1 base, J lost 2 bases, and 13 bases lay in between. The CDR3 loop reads CASSLSGDMAYNEQFF. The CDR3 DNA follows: TGCGCCAGCAGCTTGAGTGGGGATATGGCCTACAATGAGCAGTTCTTC.

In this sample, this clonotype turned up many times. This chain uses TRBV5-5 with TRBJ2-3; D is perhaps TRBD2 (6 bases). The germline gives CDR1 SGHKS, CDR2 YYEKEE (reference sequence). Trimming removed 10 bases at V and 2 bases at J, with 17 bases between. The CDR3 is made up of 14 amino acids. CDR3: CASHGGTFTDTQYF. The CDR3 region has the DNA TGTGCCTCCCATGGGGGGACGTTCACAGATACGCAGTATTTT.

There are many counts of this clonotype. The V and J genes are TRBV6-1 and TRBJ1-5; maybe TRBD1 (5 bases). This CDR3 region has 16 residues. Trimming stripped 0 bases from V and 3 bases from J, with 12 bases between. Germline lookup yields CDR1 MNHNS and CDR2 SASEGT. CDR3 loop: CASSEALNRNNQPQHF. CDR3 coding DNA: TGTGCCAGCAGTGAAGCCCTTAACAGGAACAATCAGCCCCAGCATTTT.

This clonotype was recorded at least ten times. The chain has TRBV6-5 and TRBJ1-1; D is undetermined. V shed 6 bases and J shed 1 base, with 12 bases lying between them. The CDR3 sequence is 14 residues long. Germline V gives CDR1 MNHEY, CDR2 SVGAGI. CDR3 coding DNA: TGTGCCAGCAGCCGCGAGGGAGCGAACACTGAAGCTTTCTTT. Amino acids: CASSREGANTEAFF.

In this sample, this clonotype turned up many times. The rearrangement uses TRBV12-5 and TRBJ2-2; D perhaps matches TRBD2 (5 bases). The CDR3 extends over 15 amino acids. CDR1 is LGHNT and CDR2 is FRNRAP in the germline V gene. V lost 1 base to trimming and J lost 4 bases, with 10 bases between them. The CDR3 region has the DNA TGTGCTAGTGGTTTGGGGAGGAAAGTCACCGGGGAGCTGTTTTTT. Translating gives CASGLGRKVTGELFF.

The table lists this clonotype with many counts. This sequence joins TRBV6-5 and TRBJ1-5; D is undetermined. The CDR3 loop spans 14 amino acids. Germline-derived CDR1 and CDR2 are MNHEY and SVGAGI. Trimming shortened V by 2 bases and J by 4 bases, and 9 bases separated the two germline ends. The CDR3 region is CASSYGSLNQPQHF. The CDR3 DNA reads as TGTGCCAGCAGTTACGGCAGCCTAAATCAGCCCCAGCATTTT.

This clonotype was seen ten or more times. The CDR3 DNA reads TGTGCCAGCAGCAAGGCGGGAGTGGGGGAGACCCAGTACTTC. Its translation is CASSKAGVGETQYF. The rearrangement links TRBV9 to TRBJ2-5, with 7 positions matching TRBD2. Per germline, CDR1 SGDLS and CDR2 YYNGEE. Trimming took 4 bases from V and 5 from J; bases not matched to a gene: 8. There are 14 residues in the CDR3.

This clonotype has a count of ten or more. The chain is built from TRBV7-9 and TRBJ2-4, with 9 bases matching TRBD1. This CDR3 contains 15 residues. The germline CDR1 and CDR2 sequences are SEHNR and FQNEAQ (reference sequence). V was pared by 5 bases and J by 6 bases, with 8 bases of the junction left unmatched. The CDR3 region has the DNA TGTGCCAGCAGCGTCGGGACAGGGTTTGGAAACATTCAGTACTTC. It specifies CASSVGTGFGNIQYF. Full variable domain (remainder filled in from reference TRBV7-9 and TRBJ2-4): DTGVSQNPRHKITKRGQNVTFRCDPISEHNRLYWYRQTLGQGPEFLTYFQNEAQLEKSRLLSDRFSAERPKGSFSTLEIQRTEQGDSAMYLCASSVGTGFGNIQYFGAGTRLSVL.

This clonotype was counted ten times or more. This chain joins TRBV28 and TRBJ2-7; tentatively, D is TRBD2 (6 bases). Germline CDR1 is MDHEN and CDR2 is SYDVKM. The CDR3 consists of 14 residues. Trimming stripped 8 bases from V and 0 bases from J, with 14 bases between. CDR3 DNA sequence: TGTGCCAGCCAAAACTCGGGACTCTCCTACGAGCAGTACTTC. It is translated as CASQNSGLSYEQYF.

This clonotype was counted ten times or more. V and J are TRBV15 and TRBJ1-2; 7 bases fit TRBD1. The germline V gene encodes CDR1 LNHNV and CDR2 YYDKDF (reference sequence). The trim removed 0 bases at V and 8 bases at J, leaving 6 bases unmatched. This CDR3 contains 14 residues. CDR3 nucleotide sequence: TGTGCCACCAGCAGAGATCGGACAGGCGGCGGCTACACCTTC. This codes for CATSRDRTGGGYTF.

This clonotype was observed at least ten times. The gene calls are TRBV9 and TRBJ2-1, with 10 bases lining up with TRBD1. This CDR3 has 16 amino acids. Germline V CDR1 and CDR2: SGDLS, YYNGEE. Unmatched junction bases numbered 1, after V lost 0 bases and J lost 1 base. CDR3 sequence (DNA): TGTGCCAGCAGCGTAGGGACAGGGGGTTCCTACAATGAGCAGTTCTTC. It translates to CASSVGTGGSYNEQFF.

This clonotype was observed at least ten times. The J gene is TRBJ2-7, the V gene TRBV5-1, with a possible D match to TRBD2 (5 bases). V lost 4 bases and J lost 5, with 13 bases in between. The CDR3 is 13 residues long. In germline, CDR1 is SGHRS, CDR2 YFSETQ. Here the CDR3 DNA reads TGCGCCAGCAGCGAGGGAGTGATGGACGAGCAGTACTTC. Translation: CASSEGVMDEQYF.

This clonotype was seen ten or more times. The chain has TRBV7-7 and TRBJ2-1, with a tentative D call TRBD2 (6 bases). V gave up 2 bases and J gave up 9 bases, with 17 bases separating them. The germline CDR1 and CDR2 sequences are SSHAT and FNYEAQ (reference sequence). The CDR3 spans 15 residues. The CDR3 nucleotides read TGTGCCAGCAGCTTATCCCGGGAGACGACGAGTGAGCAGTTCTTC. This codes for CASSLSRETTSEQFF.

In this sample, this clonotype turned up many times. CDR3 protein: CSARVSDLAGELFF. The CDR3 DNA follows: TGCAGTGCTAGAGTTTCGGATTTGGCCGGGGAGCTGTTTTTT. V usage is TRBV20-1 and J usage is TRBJ2-2; D remains unclear. Deletions cut 1 base from V and 6 bases from J, with 12 bases between. This CDR3 has 14 amino acids. Germline-derived CDR1 and CDR2 are DFQATT and SNEGSKA (reference sequence).

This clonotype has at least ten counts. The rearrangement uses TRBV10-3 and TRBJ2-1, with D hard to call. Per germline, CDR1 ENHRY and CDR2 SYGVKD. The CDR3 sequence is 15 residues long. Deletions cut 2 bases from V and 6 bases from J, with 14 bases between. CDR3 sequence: CAISETGSNPNEQFF. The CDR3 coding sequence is TGTGCCATCAGTGAGACTGGTAGTAACCCCAATGAGCAGTTCTTC.

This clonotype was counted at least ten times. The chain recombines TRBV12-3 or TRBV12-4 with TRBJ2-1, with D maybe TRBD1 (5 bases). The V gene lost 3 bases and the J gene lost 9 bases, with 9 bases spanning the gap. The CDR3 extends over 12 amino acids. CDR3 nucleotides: TGTGCCAGCAGTTTGCAGGGATCTGAGCAGTTCTTC. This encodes CASSLQGSEQFF.

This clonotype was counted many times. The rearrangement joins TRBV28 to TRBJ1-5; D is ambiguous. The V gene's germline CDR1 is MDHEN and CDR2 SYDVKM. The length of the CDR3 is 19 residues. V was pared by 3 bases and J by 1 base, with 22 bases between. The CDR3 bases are TGTGCCAGCAGTTTCCCCACCCCGACGGGCCTGCTGAGCAATCAGCCCCAGCATTTT. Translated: CASSFPTPTGLLSNQPQHF. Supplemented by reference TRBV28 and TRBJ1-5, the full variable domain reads DVKVTQSSRYLVKRTGEKVFLECVQDMDHENMFWYRQDPGLGLRLIYFSYDVKMKEKGDIPEGYSVSREKKERFSLILESASTNQTSMYLCASSFPTPTGLLSNQPQHFGDGTRLSIL.